Sequencing of this T cell receptor (beta chain) was carried out in a study of blood T cell repertoires in COVID-19. As for the study in general: The origin of the acute and convalescent COVID-19 samples was the United States, Italy and Spain. Sample material is recorded as cDNA or gDNA derived from T cells, B-cell-depleted T cells, or PBMCs.

On this clone: This sample includes further DNA sequences coding for the same CDR3.

Germline values: CDR1 SGHKS, CDR2 YYEKEE (reference sequence). This CDR3 spans 13 amino acids. The V end lost 2 bases, the J end lost 2 bases, and 7 bases lay between the germline ends. Per the original data handling: Cell counts per sample came from amplifying reference gene primers. Profiled with immunoSEQ multiplex PCR; TCRdb holds only in-frame clones, not every one. V and J calls and clone size come straight from that table; D and trimming were deduced from the DNA. The profile shows about 360,000 clones, approximately 86% of them singletons. Input material: peripheral blood. The chain couples TRBV5-5 to TRBJ1-1; D gene unclear. This clonotype originated in a human donor in a cohort sampled during active COVID-19. The DNA for the CDR3 is TGTGCCAGCAGCTTAACAGCCAACACTGAAGCTTTCTTT. The encoded protein is CASSLTANTEAFF.